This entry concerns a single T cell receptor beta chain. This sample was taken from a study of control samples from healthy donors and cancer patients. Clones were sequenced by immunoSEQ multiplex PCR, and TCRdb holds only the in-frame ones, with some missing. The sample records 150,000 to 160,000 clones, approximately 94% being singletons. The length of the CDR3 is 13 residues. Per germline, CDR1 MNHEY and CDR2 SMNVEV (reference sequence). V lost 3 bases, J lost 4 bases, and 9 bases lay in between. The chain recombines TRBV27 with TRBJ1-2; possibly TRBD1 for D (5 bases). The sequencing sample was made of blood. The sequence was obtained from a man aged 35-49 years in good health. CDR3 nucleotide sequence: TGTGCCAGCAGTTTCTCGGGGACCTATGGCTACACCTTC. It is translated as CASSFSGTYGYTF.